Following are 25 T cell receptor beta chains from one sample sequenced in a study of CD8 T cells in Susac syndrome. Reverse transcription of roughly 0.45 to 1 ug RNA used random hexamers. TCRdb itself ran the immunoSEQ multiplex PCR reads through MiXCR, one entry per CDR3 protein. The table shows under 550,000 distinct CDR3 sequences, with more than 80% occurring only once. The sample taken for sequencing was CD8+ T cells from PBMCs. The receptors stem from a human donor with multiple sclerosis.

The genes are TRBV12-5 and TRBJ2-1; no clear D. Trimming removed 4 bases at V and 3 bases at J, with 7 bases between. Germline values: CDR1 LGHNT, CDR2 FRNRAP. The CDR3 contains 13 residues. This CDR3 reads CASGYPNYNEQFF. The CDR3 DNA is TGTGCTAGTGGTTATCCTAACTACAATGAGCAGTTCTTC.

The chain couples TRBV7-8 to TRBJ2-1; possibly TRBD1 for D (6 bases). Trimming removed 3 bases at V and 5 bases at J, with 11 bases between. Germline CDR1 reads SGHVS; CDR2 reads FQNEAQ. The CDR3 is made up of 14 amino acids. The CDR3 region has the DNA TGTGCCAGCAGCTTCCTGACAGGAAACAATGAGCAGTTCTTC. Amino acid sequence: CASSFLTGNNEQFF. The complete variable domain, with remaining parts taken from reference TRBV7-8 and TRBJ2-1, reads GAGVSQSPRYKVAKRGQDVALRCDPISGHVSLFWYQQALGQGPEFLTYFQNEAQLDKSGLPSDRFFAERPEGSVSTLKIQRTQQEDSAVYLCASSFLTGNNEQFFGPGTRLTVL.

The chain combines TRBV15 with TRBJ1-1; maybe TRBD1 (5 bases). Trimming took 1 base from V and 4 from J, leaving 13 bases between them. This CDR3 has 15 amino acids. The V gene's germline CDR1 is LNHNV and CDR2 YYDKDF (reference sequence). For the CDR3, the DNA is TGTGCCACCAGCAGAGTTCAGGGTCTCGGCACTGAAGCTTTCTTT. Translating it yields CATSRVQGLGTEAFF.

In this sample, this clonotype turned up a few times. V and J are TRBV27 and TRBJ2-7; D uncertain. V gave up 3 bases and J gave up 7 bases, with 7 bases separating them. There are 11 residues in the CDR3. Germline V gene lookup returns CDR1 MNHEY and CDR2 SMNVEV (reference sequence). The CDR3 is CASSFGPEQYF. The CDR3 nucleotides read TGTGCCAGCAGTTTCGGCCCGGAGCAGTACTTC.

CDR3 DNA sequence: TGTGCCATACGTTACGAGCAGTACTTC. Amino acids: CAIRYEQYF. The J gene is TRBJ2-7, the V gene TRBV9; D is undetermined. CDR1 and CDR2 from the germline V gene are SGDLS and YYNGEE. Trimming cost V 9 bases and J 4 bases, with 5 bases left between them. The CDR3 contains 9 residues.

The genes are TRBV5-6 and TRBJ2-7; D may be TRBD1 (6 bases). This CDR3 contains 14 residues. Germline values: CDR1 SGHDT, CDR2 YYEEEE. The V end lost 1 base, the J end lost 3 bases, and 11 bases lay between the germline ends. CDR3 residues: CASSLRTANYEQYF. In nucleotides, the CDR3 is TGTGCCAGCAGCTTGCGGACAGCTAACTACGAGCAGTACTTC.

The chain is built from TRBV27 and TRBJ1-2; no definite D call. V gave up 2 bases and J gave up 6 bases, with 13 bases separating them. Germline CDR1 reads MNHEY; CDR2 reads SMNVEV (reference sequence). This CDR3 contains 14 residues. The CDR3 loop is CASSLREGMDGYTF. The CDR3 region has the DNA TGTGCCAGCAGTTTAAGGGAAGGGATGGATGGCTACACCTTC.

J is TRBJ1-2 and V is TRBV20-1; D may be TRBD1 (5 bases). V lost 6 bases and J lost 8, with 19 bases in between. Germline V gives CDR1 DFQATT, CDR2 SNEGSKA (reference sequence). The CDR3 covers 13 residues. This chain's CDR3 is CSAPGGGPKGYTF. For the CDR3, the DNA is TGCAGTGCGCCCGGGGGAGGGCCTAAGGGCTACACCTTC.

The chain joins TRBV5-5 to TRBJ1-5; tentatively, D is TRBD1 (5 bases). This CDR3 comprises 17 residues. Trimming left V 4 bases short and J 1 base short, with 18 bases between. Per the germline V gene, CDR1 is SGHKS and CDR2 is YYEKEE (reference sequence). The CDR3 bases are TGTGCCAGCAGCGCGACAGTAGGGGACCGCAGCAATCAGCCCCAGCATTTT. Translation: CASSATVGDRSNQPQHF.

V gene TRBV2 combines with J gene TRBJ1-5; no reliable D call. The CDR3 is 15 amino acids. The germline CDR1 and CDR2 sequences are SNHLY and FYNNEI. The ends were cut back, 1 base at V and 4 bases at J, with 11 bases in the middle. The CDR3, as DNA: TGTGCCAGCAGTGAAGACCTCGGCGGGAATCAGCCCCAGCATTTT. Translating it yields CASSEDLGGNQPQHF.

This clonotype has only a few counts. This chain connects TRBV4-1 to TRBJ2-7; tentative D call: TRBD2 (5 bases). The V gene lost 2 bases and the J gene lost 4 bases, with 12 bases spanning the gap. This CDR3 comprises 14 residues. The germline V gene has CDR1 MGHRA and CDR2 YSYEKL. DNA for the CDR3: TGCGCCAGCAGCCAATGGGTGGAGGAGTACGAGCAGTACTTC. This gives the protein CASSQWVEEYEQYF.

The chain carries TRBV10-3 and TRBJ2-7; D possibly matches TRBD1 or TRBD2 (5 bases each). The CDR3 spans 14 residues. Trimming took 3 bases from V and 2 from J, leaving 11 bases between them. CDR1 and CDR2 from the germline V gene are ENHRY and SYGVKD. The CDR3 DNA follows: TGTGCCATCAGTGACTGGGACGGAGCCTACGAGCAGTACTTC. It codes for CAISDWDGAYEQYF.

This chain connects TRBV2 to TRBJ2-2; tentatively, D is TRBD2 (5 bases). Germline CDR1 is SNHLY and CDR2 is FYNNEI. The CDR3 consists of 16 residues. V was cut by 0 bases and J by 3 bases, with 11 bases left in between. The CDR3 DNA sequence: TGTGCCAGCAGTGAAGCCGTAATAGCGTACACCGGGGAGCTGTTTTTT. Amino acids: CASSEAVIAYTGELFF.

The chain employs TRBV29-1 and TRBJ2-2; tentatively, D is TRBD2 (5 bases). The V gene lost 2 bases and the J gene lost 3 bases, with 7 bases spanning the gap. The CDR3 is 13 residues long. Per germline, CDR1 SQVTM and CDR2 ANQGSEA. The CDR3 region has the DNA TGCAGCGTTGAAAGAGGGTACACCGGGGAGCTGTTTTTT. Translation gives CSVERGYTGELFF.

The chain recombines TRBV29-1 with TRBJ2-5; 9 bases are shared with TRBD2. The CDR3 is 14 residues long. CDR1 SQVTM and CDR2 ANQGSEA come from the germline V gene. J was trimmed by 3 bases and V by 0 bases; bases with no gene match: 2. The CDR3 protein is CSVEDRGGEETQYF. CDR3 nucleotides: TGCAGCGTTGAAGATCGCGGGGGGGAAGAGACCCAGTACTTC.

CDR3 region: CASSPSRDRIYYNEQFF. The CDR3 bases are TGTGCCAGCAGCCCCTCCCGTGACAGGATCTACTACAATGAGCAGTTCTTC. The V and J genes are TRBV3-1 and TRBJ2-1, with D possibly matching TRBD1 (6 bases). The CDR3 has 17 amino acids. The germline CDR1 and CDR2 sequences are LGHDT and YNNKEL (reference sequence). V lost 4 bases, J lost 3 bases, and 19 bases lay in between.

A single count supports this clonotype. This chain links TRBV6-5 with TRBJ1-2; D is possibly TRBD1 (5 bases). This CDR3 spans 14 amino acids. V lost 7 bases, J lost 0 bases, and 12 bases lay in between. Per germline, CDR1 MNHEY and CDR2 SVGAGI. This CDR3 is CASTLDSSNYGYTF. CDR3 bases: TGTGCCAGCACCCTCGACAGTTCTAACTATGGCTACACCTTC.

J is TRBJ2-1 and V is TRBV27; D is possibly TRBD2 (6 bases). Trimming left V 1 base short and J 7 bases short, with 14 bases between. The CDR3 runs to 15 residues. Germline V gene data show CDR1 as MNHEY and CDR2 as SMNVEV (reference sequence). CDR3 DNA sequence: TGTGCCAGCAGTTTATTGGGCGGGACGATGAATGAGCAGTTCTTC. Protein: CASSLLGGTMNEQFF.

DNA for the CDR3: TGTGCCAGCAGCTTGGTGGACAGCACTGAAGCTTTCTTT. It translates to CASSLVDSTEAFF. The chain joins TRBV5-6 to TRBJ1-1, with D perhaps matching TRBD1 (6 bases). The V and J ends lost 0 bases and 4 bases respectively, with 7 bases between them. CDR3 length equals 13 residues. The germline CDR1 and CDR2 sequences are SGHDT and YYEEEE.

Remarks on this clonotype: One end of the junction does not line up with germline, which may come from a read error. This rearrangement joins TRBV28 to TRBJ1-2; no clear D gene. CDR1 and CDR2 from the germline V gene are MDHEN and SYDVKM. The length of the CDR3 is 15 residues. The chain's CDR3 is CSSSLPRLAAYGYTF. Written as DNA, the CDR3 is TGTTCCAGCAGTTTACCCCGGCTCGCGGCCTATGGCTACACCTTC.

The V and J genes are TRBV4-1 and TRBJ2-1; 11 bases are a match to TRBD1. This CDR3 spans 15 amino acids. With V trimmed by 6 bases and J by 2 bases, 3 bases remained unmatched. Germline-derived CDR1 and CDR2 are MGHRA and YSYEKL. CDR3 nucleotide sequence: TGCGCCAGCAGGGAGGGACAGGGGGCCTACAATGAGCAGTTCTTC. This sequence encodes CASREGQGAYNEQFF.

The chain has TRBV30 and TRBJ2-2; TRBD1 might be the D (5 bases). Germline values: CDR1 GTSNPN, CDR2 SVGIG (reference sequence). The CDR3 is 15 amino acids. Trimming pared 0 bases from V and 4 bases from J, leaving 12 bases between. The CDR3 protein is CAWSVRVRVTGELFF. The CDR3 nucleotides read TGTGCCTGGAGTGTACGGGTCAGGGTCACCGGGGAGCTGTTTTTT. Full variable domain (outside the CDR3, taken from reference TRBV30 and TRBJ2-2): SQTIHQWPATLVQPVGSPLSLECTVEGTSNPNLYWYRQAAGRGLQLLFYSVGIGQISSEVPQNLSASRPQDRQFILSSKKLLLSDSGFYLCAWSVRVRVTGELFFGEGSRLTVL.

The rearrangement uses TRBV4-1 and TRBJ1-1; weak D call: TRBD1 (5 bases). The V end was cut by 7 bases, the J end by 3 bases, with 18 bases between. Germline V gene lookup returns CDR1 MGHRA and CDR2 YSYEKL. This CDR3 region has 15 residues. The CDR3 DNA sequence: TGCGCCAGCAACCACCGGGACGGAAGCTACACTGAAGCTTTCTTT. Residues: CASNHRDGSYTEAFF.

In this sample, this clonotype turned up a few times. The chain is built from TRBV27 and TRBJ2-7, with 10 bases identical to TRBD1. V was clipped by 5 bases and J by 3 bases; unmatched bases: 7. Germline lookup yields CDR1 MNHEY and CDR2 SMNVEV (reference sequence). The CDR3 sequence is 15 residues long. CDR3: CASSLSGTGDYEQYF. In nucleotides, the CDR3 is TGTGCCAGCAGTCTTTCCGGGACAGGGGACTACGAGCAGTACTTC.

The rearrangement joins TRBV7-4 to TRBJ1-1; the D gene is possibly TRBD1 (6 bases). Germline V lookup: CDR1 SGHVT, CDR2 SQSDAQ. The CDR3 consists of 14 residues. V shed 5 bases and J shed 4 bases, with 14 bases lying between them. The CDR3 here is CASSQWTEVTEAFF. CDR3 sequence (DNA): TGTGCCAGCAGCCAGTGGACAGAGGTCACTGAAGCTTTCTTT.